This section outlines one T cell receptor (beta chain) sequence together with its context. Its target is not known. TCRdb reprocessed the 5' RACE reads via MiXCR and lists one record per CDR3 protein. Among 450,000 or so distinct CDR3 sequences, roughly a quarter were seen once, and the ten largest hold about 0.9%. The data belong to a study of CD8 T cells in ankylosing spondylitis. Study results and caveats: A TCR beta motif of eight or nine highly homologous variants seemed to mark ankylosing spondylitis blood. Earlier work had already found some motif variants in reactive arthritis synovial fluid and blood. Disease-linked clones displayed a CD8+ phenotype and appeared relatively rarely in peripheral blood. Within matched ankylosing spondylitis synovial fluid, disease-linked clones were reportedly significantly enriched.

The CDR3 contains 15 residues. Trimming took 6 bases from V and 6 from J; bases not matched to a gene: 8. The clonotype comes from a male donor with ankylosing spondylitis. The chain employs TRBV12-3 or TRBV12-4 and TRBJ2-7; TRBD2 agrees at 13 bases. Sequencing was performed on blood, either unsorted or a sorted T cell fraction (not recorded which). The CDR3 DNA sequence: TGTGCCAGCAGCTCCGGACTAGCGGGGGACTTCGAGCAGTACTTC. This encodes CASSSGLAGDFEQYF.